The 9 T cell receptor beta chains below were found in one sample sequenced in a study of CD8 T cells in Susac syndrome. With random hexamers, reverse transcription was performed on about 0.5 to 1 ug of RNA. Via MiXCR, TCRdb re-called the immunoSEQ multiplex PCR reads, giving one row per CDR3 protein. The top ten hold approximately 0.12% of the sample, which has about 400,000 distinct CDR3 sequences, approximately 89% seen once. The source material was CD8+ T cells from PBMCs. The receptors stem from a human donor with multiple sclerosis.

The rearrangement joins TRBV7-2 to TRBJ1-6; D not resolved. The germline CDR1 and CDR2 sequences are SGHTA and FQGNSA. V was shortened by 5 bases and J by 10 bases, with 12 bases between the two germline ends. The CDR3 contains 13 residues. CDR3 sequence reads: CASSPLLGSPLHF. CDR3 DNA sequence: TGTGCCAGCAGCCCGCTCCTTGGGTCACCCCTCCACTTT.

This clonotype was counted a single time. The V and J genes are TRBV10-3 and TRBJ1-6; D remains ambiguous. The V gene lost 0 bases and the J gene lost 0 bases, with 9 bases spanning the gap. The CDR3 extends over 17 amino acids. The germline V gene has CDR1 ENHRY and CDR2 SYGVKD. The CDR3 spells CAISESGSSSYNSPLHF. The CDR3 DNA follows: TGTGCCATCAGTGAGTCGGGCAGCAGCTCCTATAATTCACCCCTCCACTTT.

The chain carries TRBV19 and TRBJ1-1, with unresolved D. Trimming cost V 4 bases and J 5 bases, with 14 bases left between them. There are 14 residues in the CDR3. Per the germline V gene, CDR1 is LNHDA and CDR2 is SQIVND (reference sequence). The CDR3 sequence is CASSSLGLWTEAFF. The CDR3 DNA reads TGTGCCAGTAGTAGTCTGGGGTTATGGACTGAAGCTTTCTTT.

CDR3 sequence reads: CSVEDQGEAFF. The CDR3 nucleotides read TGCAGCGTTGAAGATCAGGGGGAAGCTTTCTTT. The chain employs TRBV29-1 and TRBJ1-1; a weak D match, TRBD1 (6 bases). This CDR3 is built from 11 residues. Trimming left V 0 bases short and J 8 bases short, with 7 bases between. The germline CDR1 and CDR2 sequences are SQVTM and ANQGSEA.

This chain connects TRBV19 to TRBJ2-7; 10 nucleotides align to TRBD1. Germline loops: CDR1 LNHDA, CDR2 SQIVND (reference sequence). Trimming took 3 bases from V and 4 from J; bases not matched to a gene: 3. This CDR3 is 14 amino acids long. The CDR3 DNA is TGTGCCAGTAGTATGACAGGGGGCGGATACGAGCAGTACTTC. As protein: CASSMTGGGYEQYF. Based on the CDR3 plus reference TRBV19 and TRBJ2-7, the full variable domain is DGGITQSPKYLFRKEGQNVTLSCEQNLNHDAMYWYRQDPGQGLRLIYYSQIVNDFQKGDIAEGYSVSREKKESFPLTVTSAQKNPTAFYLCASSMTGGGYEQYFGPGTRLTVT.

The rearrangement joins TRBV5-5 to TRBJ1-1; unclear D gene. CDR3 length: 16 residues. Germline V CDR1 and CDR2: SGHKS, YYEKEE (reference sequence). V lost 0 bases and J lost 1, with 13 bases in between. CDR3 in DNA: TGTGCCAGCAGCTTGGAAGCAGACGCAGCGAACACTGAAGCTTTCTTT. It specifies CASSLEADAANTEAFF. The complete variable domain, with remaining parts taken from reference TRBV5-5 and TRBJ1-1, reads DAGVTQSPTHLIKTRGQQVTLRCSPISGHKSVSWYQQVLGQGPQFIFQYYEKEERGRGNFPDRFSARQFPNYSSELNVNALLLGDSALYLCASSLEADAANTEAFFGQGTRLTVV.

CDR3 residues: CASSLGQFASKALEVETQYF. The CDR3 region has the DNA TGTGCCAGCAGCCTGGGACAGTTTGCCTCAAAAGCCTTAGAGGTGGAGACCCAGTACTTC. The chain uses TRBV28 and TRBJ2-5, with 7 bases that match TRBD1. CDR3 length: 20 amino acids. CDR1 MDHEN and CDR2 SYDVKM come from the germline V gene. V lost 6 bases to trimming and J lost 5 bases; unmatched junction nucleotides: 27.

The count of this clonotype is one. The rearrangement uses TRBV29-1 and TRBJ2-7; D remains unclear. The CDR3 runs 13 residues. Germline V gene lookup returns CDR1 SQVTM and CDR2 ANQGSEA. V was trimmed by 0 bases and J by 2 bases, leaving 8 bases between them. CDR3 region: CSVEEASAYEQYF. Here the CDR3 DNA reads TGCAGCGTTGAAGAAGCGTCCGCCTACGAGCAGTACTTC.

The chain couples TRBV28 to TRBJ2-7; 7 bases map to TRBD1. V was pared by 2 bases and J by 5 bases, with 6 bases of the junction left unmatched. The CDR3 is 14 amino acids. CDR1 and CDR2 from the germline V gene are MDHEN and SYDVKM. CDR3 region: CASSLVRGLHEQYF. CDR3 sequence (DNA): TGTGCCAGCAGTTTAGTCAGGGGGTTACACGAGCAGTACTTC.